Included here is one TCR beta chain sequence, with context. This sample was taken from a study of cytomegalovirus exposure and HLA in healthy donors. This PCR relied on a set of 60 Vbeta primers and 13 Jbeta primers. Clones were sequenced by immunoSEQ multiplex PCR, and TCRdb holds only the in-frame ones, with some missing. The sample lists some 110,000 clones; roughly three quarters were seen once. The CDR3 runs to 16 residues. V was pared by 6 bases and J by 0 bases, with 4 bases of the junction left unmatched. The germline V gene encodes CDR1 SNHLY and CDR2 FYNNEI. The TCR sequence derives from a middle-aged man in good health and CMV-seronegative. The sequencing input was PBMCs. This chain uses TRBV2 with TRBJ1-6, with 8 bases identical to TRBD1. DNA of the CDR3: TGTGCCAGCAGGAGGGACAGGAGCTCCTATAATTCACCCCTCCACTTT. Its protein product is CASRRDRSSYNSPLHF.